One and the same sample provided the 4 T cell receptor beta chains below, sequenced in a study of blood T cell repertoires in COVID-19 (dated by TCRdb to about 2020). Preparation of the library involved the immunoSEQ multiplex PCR assay. The clones in this table, taken by TCRdb from immuneACCESS, are in-frame only. Not every clone is retained; where verified, under half of the shortfall comes from an unresolved V gene, and the cause of the rest is unknown. Counted in this sample were about 210,000 clones; 81% of them appeared once. The ten largest clones represent roughly 8.7% of the sample. Specimen: PBMCs or T cells enriched from blood (not recorded which). The receptors were gathered from a man aged 35 to 55 who had recovered from COVID-19.

CDR3 DNA: TGCGCCAGCTGTCTAGCGGGGGGGCCAAATGAGCAGTTCTTC. Translated: CASCLAGGPNEQFF. The chain combines TRBV5-1 with TRBJ2-1, with 12 bases matching TRBD2. Looked up from germline, CDR1 is SGHRS and CDR2 is YFSETQ. The CDR3 extends over 14 amino acids. V lost 7 bases, J lost 7 bases, and 6 bases stayed unmatched.

The rearrangement links TRBV5-1 to TRBJ1-1; D might be TRBD1 (6 bases). The germline V and J ends were trimmed by 1 base and 0 bases, with 10 bases remaining between them. The germline CDR1 and CDR2 sequences are SGHRS and YFSETQ. The CDR3 runs 15 residues. The DNA for the CDR3 is TGCGCCAGCAGCTTGTCGGGACAACTGAACACTGAAGCTTTCTTT. This translates into CASSLSGQLNTEAFF.

By its share, this clone is medium-sized. The V gene is TRBV29-1, the J gene TRBJ2-7; D is perhaps TRBD1 (6 bases). Germline CDR1 is SQVTM and CDR2 is ANQGSEA. The length of the CDR3 is 14 residues. The V end was cut by 6 bases, the J end by 0 bases, with 15 bases between. This CDR3 is CSVGAPGNSYEQYF. The DNA for the CDR3 is TGCAGCGTGGGGGCTCCCGGGAACTCCTACGAGCAGTACTTC.

This chain links TRBV9 with TRBJ2-1, with 8 bases that match TRBD2. The CDR3 consists of 14 residues. CDR1 is SGDLS, CDR2 YYNGEE, per germline. V shed 4 bases and J 6 bases; nucleotides not matched to a gene: 6. CDR3 in DNA: TGTGCCAGCAGCTACACCGGACTAGCCAATGAGCAGTTCTTC. It specifies CASSYTGLANEQFF. The full variable domain, its missing parts supplied by reference TRBV9 and TRBJ2-1, is DSGVTQTPKHLITATGQRVTLRCSPRSGDLSVYWYQQSLDQGLQFLIQYYNGEERAKGNILERFSAQQFPDLHSELNLSSLELGDSALYFCASSYTGLANEQFFGPGTRLTVL.